One T cell receptor beta chain is described in this entry. Its antigen remains unidentified. These data are taken from a study of cytomegalovirus exposure and HLA in healthy donors. Study information: Earlier work reported 95 million to 130 million unique TCR beta sequences from about 180 million T cells.

The CDR3 has 15 residues. V lost 0 bases to trimming and J lost 4 bases; unmatched junction nucleotides: 2. Germline V gene lookup returns CDR1 MGHRA and CDR2 YSYEKL. In the PCR, 60 Vbeta and 13 Jbeta primers were used. Libraries were prepared by immunoSEQ multiplex PCR; TCRdb keeps only in-frame clonotypes and omits some of them. Seen here are approximately 120,000 clones, under 80% observed once, and the top ten hold approximately 13%. Study-wide results and limits: The investigators catalogued 150 or so TCR beta chains as cytomegalovirus-associated.

The receptor's source is an older woman in good health and CMV-seropositive. This chain uses TRBV4-1 with TRBJ2-5, with 10 bases lining up with TRBD2. Sequenced sample: PBMCs. CDR3 sequence (DNA): TGCGCCAGCAGCCAAGATTCTAGCGGGAGAGAGACCCAGTACTTC. This codes for CASSQDSSGRETQYF.